This entry concerns a single TCR beta chain. J gave up 6 bases and V 7 bases, and 7 bases lay outside the gene matches. The CDR3 length is 14 residues. Germline loops: CDR1 SQVTM, CDR2 ANQGSEA. This entry belongs to a study of blood T cell repertoires in COVID-19. At the level of the study: Spain, Italy and the United States supplied samples that represented acute and convalescent COVID-19. T cells, B-cell-depleted T cells, or PBMCs provided the cDNA or gDNA that served as material.

Seattle enrolled patients during active infection and tracked them longitudinally. In the authors' workflow: Reference gene primer amplification gave estimated nucleated cell counts. Generated by immunoSEQ multiplex PCR, the TCRdb table keeps only in-frame clones and is missing some. V and J calls and clone size come straight from that table; D and trimming were deduced from the DNA. The profile shows some 210,000 clones, about 94% of them singletons. The chain links TRBV29-1 to TRBJ2-2; 11 nucleotides match TRBD2. This sequence originates from a man aged 60 to 69 with COVID-19, enrolled during active disease. Sequenced input: peripheral blood. CDR3 amino acids: CSGISGRAPGELFF. CDR3 DNA: TGCAGCGGGATTAGCGGGAGGGCCCCCGGGGAGCTGTTTTTT.